Below, one T cell receptor (beta chain) is given with its context. The antigen remains undetermined. Time point meaning: week 5, during vaccination. Topical imiquimod accompanied each vaccine dose, which consisted of 300 ug of mutant IDH1 20-mer peptide. Donors had new IDH1-mutant astrocytomas of WHO grade 3 or 4 (ATRX-lost). These data belong to a study of a mutant IDH1 vaccine in newly diagnosed glioma. Overall study: Averaging roughly 40 years of age, treated patients were roughly 60% male and approximately 40% female.

The study's findings and limits: Changes to the top peripheral T cell clonotypes appeared unrelated to pseudoprogression.

Some clones are missing from TCRdb's copy, which holds only in-frame ones; the method was immunoSEQ multiplex PCR. The table shows 35,000 or so clones, with roughly 80% occurring only once. The CDR3 contains 16 residues. V lost 0 bases and J lost 8; bases outside the gene matches: 9. From germline, CDR1 is LGHNA and CDR2 YSLEER. The sequence was obtained from a man aged 25 to 40 with glioma. The input for sequencing was PBMCs, taken from a glioma patient whose treatment included an IDH1 peptide vaccine. The chain carries TRBV4-3 and TRBJ2-1, with 8 bases identical to TRBD1. The CDR3 coding sequence is TGCGCCAGCAGCCAAGAGGACAGGGCTCTTCTCGATGAGCAGTTCTTC. It translates to CASSQEDRALLDEQFF.